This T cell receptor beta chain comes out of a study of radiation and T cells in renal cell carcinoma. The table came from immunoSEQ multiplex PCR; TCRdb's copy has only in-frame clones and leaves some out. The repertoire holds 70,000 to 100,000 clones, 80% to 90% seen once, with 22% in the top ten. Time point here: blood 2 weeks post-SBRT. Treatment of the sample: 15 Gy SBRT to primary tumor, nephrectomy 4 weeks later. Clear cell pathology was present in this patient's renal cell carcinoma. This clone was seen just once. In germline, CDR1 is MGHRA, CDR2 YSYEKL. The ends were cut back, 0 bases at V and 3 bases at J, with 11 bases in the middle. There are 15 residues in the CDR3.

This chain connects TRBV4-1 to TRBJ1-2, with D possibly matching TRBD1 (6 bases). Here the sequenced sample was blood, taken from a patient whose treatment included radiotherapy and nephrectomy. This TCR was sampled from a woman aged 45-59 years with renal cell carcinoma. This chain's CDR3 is CASSQEDRLHYGYTF. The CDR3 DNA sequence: TGCGCCAGCAGCCAAGAGGACAGACTCCACTATGGCTACACCTTC.